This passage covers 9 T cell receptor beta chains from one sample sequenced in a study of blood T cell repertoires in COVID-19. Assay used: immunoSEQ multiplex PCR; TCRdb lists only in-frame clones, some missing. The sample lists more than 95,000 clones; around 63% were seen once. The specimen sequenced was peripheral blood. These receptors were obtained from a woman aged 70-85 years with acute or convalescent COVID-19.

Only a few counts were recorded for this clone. The CDR3 reads CASTLAGTSTDTQYF. The CDR3, as DNA: TGTGCCAGCACACTAGCGGGGACTAGCACAGATACGCAGTATTTT. The J gene is TRBJ2-3, the V gene TRBV6-5; 10 nucleotides match TRBD2. CDR3 length: 15 amino acids. Germline CDR1 MNHEY, CDR2 SVGAGI. After removal of 7 bases from V and 0 bases from J, the junction contained 4 bases not matched to a gene.

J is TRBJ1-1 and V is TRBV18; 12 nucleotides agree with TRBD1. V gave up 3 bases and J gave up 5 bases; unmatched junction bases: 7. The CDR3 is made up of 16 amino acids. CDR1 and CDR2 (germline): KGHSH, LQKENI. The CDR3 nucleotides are TGTGCCAGCTCACCCTGGGACAGGGGGCGCGGGACTGAAGCTTTCTTT. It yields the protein CASSPWDRGRGTEAFF.

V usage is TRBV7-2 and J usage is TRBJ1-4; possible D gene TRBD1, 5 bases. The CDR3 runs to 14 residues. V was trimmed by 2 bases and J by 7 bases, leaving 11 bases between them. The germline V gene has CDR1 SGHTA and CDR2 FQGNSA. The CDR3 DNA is TGTGCCAGCAGCTTATGGAGGGGCGGTGAAAAACTGTTTTTT. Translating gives CASSLWRGGEKLFF.

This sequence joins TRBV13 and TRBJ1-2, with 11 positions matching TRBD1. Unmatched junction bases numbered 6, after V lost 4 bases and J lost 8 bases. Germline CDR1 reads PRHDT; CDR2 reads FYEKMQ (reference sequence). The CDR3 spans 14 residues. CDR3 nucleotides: TGTGCCAGCAGCTCCGGGACAGGGGGTGGAGGCTACACCTTC. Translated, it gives CASSSGTGGGGYTF. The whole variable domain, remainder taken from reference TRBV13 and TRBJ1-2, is AAGVIQSPRHLIKEKRETATLKCYPIPRHDTVYWYQQGPGQDPQFLISFYEKMQSDKGSIPDRFSAQQFSDYHSELNMSSLELGDSALYFCASSSGTGGGGYTFGSGTRLTVV.

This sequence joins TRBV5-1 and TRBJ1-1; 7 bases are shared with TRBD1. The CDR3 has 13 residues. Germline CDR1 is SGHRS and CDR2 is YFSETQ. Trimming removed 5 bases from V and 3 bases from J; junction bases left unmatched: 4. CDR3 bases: TGCGCCAGCAGTGAACAGGGGCACACTGAAGCTTTCTTT. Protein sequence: CASSEQGHTEAFF.

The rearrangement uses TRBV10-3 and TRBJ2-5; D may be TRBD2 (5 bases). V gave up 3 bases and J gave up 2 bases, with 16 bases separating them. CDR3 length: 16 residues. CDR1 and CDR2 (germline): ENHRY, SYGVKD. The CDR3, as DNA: TGTGCCATCAGTGACCAAGCTGGAGGCCTGCAAGAGACCCAGTACTTC. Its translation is CAISDQAGGLQETQYF.

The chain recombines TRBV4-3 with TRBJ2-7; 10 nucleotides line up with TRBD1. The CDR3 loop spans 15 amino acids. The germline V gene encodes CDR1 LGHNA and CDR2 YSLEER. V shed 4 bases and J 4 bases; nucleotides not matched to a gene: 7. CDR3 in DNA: TGCGCCAGCAGCCGAACCGGGACAGGGGCTTACGAGCAGTACTTC. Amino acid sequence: CASSRTGTGAYEQYF.

The DNA for the CDR3 is TGCGCCAGCAGCCAAGAAAGGGTCCAGGGGGATGGCTACACCTTC. Protein: CASSQERVQGDGYTF. The chain joins TRBV4-3 to TRBJ1-2, with 7 bases aligning to TRBD1. The length of the CDR3 is 15 residues. Germline CDR1 is LGHNA and CDR2 is YSLEER. Trimming removed 0 bases from V and 6 bases from J; junction bases left unmatched: 7.

DNA for the CDR3: TGTGCCAGCAGAGCGGGTAATCAGCCCCAGCATTTT. It is translated as CASRAGNQPQHF. This chain uses TRBV28 with TRBJ1-5; no definite D call. Germline V gives CDR1 MDHEN, CDR2 SYDVKM. Between the trimmed V and J ends, which lost 6 bases and 4 bases, there was a span of 7 bases. The CDR3 runs 12 residues.